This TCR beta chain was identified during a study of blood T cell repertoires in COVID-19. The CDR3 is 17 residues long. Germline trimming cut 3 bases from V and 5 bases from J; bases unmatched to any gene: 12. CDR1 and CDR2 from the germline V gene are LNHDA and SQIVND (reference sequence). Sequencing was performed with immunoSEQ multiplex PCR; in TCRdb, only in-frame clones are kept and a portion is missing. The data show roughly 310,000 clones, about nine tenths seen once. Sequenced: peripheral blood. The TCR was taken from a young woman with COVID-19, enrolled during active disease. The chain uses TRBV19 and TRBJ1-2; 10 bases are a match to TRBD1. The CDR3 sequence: CASSMTGTGAILYGYTF. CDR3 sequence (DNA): TGTGCCAGTAGTATGACCGGGACAGGGGCCATACTATATGGCTACACCTTC.